The 21 T cell receptor beta chains below come from one sample, sequenced in a study of vaccination and CD4 T cells after COVID-19 (dated 2022 in TCRdb). Library prep was done by PCR. Instrument used: Illumina iSeq 100. TCR sequencing of DNA from cultured CD4+ T cells used the Oncomine TCR Beta short-read assay at the Johns Hopkins FTIC core. TCRdb reprocessed the public reads (quality trimming at Q25 with fastp, clone calling with MiXCR) and kept in-frame beta chains. Each CDR3 protein gets just one entry, which takes the most common genes and DNA from the rows behind it. The sample records 8,500 to 10,000 distinct CDR3 sequences, about 34% of which are singletons. The top ten clonotypes cover 25% to 35% of the sample. These TCRs are of unknown antigen specificity. Per the publication, the treatment or condition label means: approximately nine-day PBMC culture with coronavirus spike peptide pools or control peptides (ViraFEST assay). CD4+ T cells from unexposed donors were collected before the COVID-19 pandemic (2011-2018).

The sample comprised CD4+ T cells from blood, cultured in vitro. These receptors originate from a human donor in good health.

The chain uses TRBV19 and TRBJ1-1; D may be TRBD1 (6 bases). V was trimmed by 5 bases and J by 4 bases, leaving 23 bases between them. This CDR3 region has 17 residues. In germline, CDR1 is LNHDA, CDR2 SQIVND (reference sequence). The CDR3 protein is CASSAHIPRGGGTEAFF. The CDR3 region has the DNA TGTGCCAGTAGTGCCCACATACCCAGGGGCGGTGGCACTGAAGCTTTCTTT.

The gene calls are TRBV28 and TRBJ1-1; D is perhaps TRBD1 (6 bases). The CDR3 extends over 12 amino acids. V was trimmed by 6 bases and J by 6 bases, leaving 11 bases between them. The germline gives CDR1 MDHEN, CDR2 SYDVKM. As DNA, the CDR3 is TGTGCCAGCAGGAAGGCAGGGGCTGAAGCTTTCTTT. It yields the protein CASRKAGAEAFF.

The CDR3 bases are TGTGCCAGCTCCCCGGGGGACAGGGCCTACGAGCAGTACTTC. This codes for CASSPGDRAYEQYF. The rearrangement links TRBV6-1 to TRBJ2-7, with TRBD1 matching over 9 bases. The CDR3 extends over 14 amino acids. Looked up from germline, CDR1 is MNHNS and CDR2 is SASEGT. The trim removed 8 bases at V and 2 bases at J, leaving 7 bases unmatched.

The chain couples TRBV6-4 to TRBJ1-2; a weak D match, TRBD1 (6 bases). The germline V and J ends were trimmed by 7 bases and 2 bases, with 20 bases remaining between them. Germline CDR1 and CDR2: MRHNA and SNTAGT. The CDR3 totals 16 residues. CDR3 nucleotide sequence: TGTGCCAGCACACGTTTTCATACGGACAGAAACTATGGCTACACCTTC. It yields the protein CASTRFHTDRNYGYTF.

As to this clonotype: Mismatch with germline at one junction end may stem from a read error. V and J are TRBV7-3 and TRBJ2-3; D is ambiguous. This CDR3 has 13 residues. Germline CDR1 is SGHTA and CDR2 is FQGTGA. CDR3 DNA sequence: TGTCCCAGCAGCTCAATGACCCCGGGTACGCAGTATTTT. Protein sequence: CPSSSMTPGTQYF.

This chain's CDR3 is CASSLVGDRVRNEQFF. The CDR3 DNA follows: TGTGCCAGCAGCTTGGTAGGGGACAGGGTACGCAATGAGCAGTTCTTC. The rearrangement links TRBV5-4 to TRBJ2-1; TRBD1 aligns across 9 bases. V lost 0 bases and J lost 6; bases outside the gene matches: 7. The CDR3 length is 16 residues. Germline V CDR1 and CDR2: SGHNT, YYREEE (reference sequence).

The chain combines TRBV6-1 with TRBJ1-1; D call uncertain. V was cut by 6 bases and J by 2 bases, with 7 bases left in between. Germline values: CDR1 MNHNS, CDR2 SASEGT. This CDR3 has 12 residues. CDR3 residues: CASRRANTEAFF. The DNA for the CDR3 is TGTGCCAGCAGACGCGCCAACACTGAAGCTTTCTTT.

V and J are TRBV5-1 and TRBJ1-5, with 10 bases lining up with TRBD1. The CDR3 covers 14 residues. CDR1 and CDR2 from the germline V gene are SGHRS and YFSETQ. The J segment lost 7 bases and the V segment lost 4 bases, leaving 5 bases of the junction unmatched. The CDR3 DNA is TGCGCCAGCAGCCCTGGACAGGGGGAACAGCCCCAGCATTTT. Encoded protein: CASSPGQGEQPQHF.

The chain carries TRBV6-1 and TRBJ2-5, with 12 bases that match TRBD2. Germline CDR1 reads MNHNS; CDR2 reads SASEGT. This CDR3 has 15 residues. V gave up 2 bases and J gave up 2 bases; unmatched junction bases: 0. CDR3 amino acids: CASSELAGGQETQYF. The CDR3 region has the DNA TGTGCCAGCAGTGAACTAGCGGGGGGGCAAGAGACCCAGTACTTC.

This chain joins TRBV20-1 and TRBJ2-7; D perhaps matches TRBD2 (6 bases). The V end lost 5 bases, the J end lost 7 bases, and 12 bases lay between the germline ends. In germline, CDR1 is DFQATT, CDR2 SNEGSKA (reference sequence). This CDR3 has 11 residues. CDR3 sequence (DNA): TGCAGTGCTCCTCGGGGGAGGGAGCAGTACTTC. Encoded protein: CSAPRGREQYF.

CDR3 loop: CASSEPGQRFSGANVLTF. Written as DNA, the CDR3 is TGTGCCAGCAGTGAGCCGGGACAAAGATTCTCTGGGGCCAACGTCCTGACTTTC. This chain uses TRBV6-1 with TRBJ2-6; D perhaps matches TRBD1 (6 bases). CDR1 and CDR2 (germline): MNHNS, SASEGT. The CDR3 consists of 18 residues. Trimming cost V 3 bases and J 0 bases, with 15 bases left between them.

As for this clonotype: The CDR3 does not end in the conserved phenylalanine or tryptophan, so this is likely a read error. V gene TRBV5-8 combines with J gene TRBJ1-2; no clear D. Per the germline V gene, CDR1 is SGHTS and CDR2 is YDEGEE. The CDR3 spans 16 residues. Trimming removed 4 bases at V and 2 bases at J, with 18 bases between. The DNA for the CDR3 is TGTGCCAGCAGCGCCCTAGGACGGCACGAAAACTATGGCTACACCTCC. Its translation is CASSALGRHENYGYTS.

The chain is built from TRBV20-1 and TRBJ1-2, with 8 bases fitting TRBD1. The V segment lost 1 base and the J segment 6 bases; nucleotides outside the gene matches: 4. The CDR3 covers 13 residues. Germline lookup yields CDR1 DFQATT and CDR2 SNEGSKA (reference sequence). The CDR3 protein is CSARGRGHNGYTF. The CDR3 coding sequence is TGCAGTGCTAGAGGCAGGGGGCACAATGGCTACACCTTC.

This clonotype appeared a few times. The rearrangement joins TRBV29-1 to TRBJ1-5; possible D gene TRBD1, 5 bases. This CDR3 region has 13 residues. In germline, CDR1 is SQVTM, CDR2 ANQGSEA. V was shortened by 4 bases and J by 5 bases, with 12 bases between the two germline ends. The CDR3 protein is CSVAGSRDQPQHF. In DNA, the CDR3 is TGCAGCGTTGCAGGGTCTAGAGATCAGCCCCAGCATTTT.

This clonotype was counted only a few times. The chain couples TRBV7-8 to TRBJ1-5, with TRBD1 as a possible D gene (6 bases). Germline CDR1 reads SGHVS; CDR2 reads FQNEAQ. The length of the CDR3 is 16 residues. Trimming removed 3 bases from V and 0 bases from J, with 12 bases in between. The CDR3 loop reads CASSLGGADSNQPQHF. The CDR3, as DNA: TGTGCCAGCAGCTTGGGGGGGGCAGATAGCAATCAGCCCCAGCATTTT.

The chain joins TRBV2 to TRBJ2-3; 10 bases map to TRBD2. The junction had 4 bases not matched to a gene; V was cut back by 1 base and J by 3 bases. Looked up from germline, CDR1 is SNHLY and CDR2 is FYNNEI. The CDR3 length is 16 residues. The CDR3: CASSEGLAGETDTQYF. The CDR3 nucleotides read TGTGCCAGCAGTGAAGGGCTAGCGGGGGAGACAGATACGCAGTATTTT. Drawing the rest from reference TRBV2 and TRBJ2-3, the complete variable domain is EPEVTQTPSHQVTQMGQEVILRCVPISNHLYFYWYRQILGQKVEFLVSFYNNEISEKSEIFDDQFSVERPDGSNFTLKIRSTKLEDSAMYFCASSEGLAGETDTQYFGPGTRLTVL.

The chain links TRBV29-1 to TRBJ2-1, with D perhaps TRBD1 or TRBD2 (5 bases each). Trimming stripped 4 bases from V and 9 bases from J, with 16 bases between. The CDR3 consists of 13 residues. The germline gives CDR1 SQVTM, CDR2 ANQGSEA. The DNA of the CDR3 is TGCAGCGTTGCTCTAGGGGACGGGCGTGAGCAGTTCTTC. It is translated as CSVALGDGREQFF.

This chain links TRBV12-5 with TRBJ1-1, with D tentatively TRBD1 (5 bases). Germline loops: CDR1 LGHNT, CDR2 FRNRAP. The CDR3 has 14 amino acids. V dropped 3 bases and J dropped 3 bases, with 11 bases sitting between them. As DNA, the CDR3 is TGTGCTAGTGGTTTACAGGCGATACACACTGAAGCTTTCTTT. Protein: CASGLQAIHTEAFF.

The table lists this clonotype with a few counts. The rearrangement links TRBV15 to TRBJ1-2, with D unresolved. The CDR3 length is 12 residues. CDR1 and CDR2 (germline): LNHNV, YYDKDF (reference sequence). V was trimmed by 0 bases and J by 7 bases, leaving 6 bases between them. This CDR3 reads CATSRDLSGYTF. The DNA of the CDR3 is TGTGCCACCAGCAGAGATCTGTCTGGCTACACCTTC.

This clonotype was seen a few times. The chain joins TRBV10-2 to TRBJ1-5; D uncertain. CDR3 length equals 12 residues. The germline gives CDR1 WSHSY, CDR2 SAAADI. The V end lost 0 bases, the J end lost 6 bases, and 3 bases lay between the germline ends. This CDR3 reads CASSESAQPQHF. Written as DNA, the CDR3 is TGCGCCAGCAGTGAGTCGGCTCAGCCCCAGCATTTT.

By share, this clonotype counts as medium-sized. The chain carries TRBV6-1 and TRBJ2-2, with a tentative D call TRBD1 (7 bases). This CDR3 region has 13 residues. V was cut by 8 bases and J by 4 bases, with 11 bases left in between. Germline CDR1 reads MNHNS; CDR2 reads SASEGT. CDR3 sequence (DNA): TGTGCCAGCGGTCAGGGGGGCACCGGGGAGCTGTTTTTT. Encoded protein: CASGQGGTGELFF.